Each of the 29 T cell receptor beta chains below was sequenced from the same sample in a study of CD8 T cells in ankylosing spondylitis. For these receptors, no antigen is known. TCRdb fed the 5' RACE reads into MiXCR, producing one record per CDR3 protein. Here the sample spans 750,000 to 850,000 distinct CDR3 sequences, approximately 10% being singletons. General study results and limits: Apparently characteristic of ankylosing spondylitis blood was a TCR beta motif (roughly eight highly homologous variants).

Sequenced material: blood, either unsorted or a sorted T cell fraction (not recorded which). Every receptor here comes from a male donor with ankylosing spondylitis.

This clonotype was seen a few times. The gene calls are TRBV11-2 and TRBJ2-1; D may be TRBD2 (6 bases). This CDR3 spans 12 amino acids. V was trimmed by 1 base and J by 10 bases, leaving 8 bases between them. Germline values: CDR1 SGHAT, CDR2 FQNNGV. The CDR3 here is CASSLAEGEQFF. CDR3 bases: TGTGCCAGCAGCTTAGCGGAGGGGGAGCAGTTCTTC.

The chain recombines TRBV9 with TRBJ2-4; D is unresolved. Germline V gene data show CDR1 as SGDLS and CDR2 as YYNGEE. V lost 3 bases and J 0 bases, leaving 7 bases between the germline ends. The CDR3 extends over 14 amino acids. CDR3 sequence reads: CASSATPAKNIQYF. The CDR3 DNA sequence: TGTGCCAGCAGCGCTACGCCAGCCAAAAACATTCAGTACTTC.

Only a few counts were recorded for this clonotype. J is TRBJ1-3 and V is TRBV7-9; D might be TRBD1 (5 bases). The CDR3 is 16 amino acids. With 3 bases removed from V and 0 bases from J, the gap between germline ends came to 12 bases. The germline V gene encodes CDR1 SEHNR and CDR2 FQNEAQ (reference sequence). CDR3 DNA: TGTGCCAGCAGCTTGCCGACAGCTATCTCTGGAAACACCATATATTTT. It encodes CASSLPTAISGNTIYF.

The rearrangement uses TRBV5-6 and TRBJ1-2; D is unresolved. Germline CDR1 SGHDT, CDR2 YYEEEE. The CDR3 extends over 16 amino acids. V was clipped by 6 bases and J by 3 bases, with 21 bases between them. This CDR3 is CASIRRGSPLYYGYTF. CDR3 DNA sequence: TGTGCCAGCATCAGGCGTGGCTCGCCGCTCTACTATGGCTACACCTTC.

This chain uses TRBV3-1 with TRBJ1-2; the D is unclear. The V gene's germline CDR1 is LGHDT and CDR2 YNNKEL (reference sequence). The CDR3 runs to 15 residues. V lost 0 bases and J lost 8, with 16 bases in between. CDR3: CASSQDGRPDRGYTF. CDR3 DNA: TGTGCCAGCAGCCAAGATGGGCGGCCGGATAGGGGCTACACCTTC.

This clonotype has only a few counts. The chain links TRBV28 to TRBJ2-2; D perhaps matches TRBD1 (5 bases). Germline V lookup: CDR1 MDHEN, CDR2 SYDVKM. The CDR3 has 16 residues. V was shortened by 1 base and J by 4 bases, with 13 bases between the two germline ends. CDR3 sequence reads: CASSLSLGAATGELFF. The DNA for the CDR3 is TGTGCCAGCAGTTTATCCTTAGGGGCGGCCACCGGGGAGCTGTTTTTT. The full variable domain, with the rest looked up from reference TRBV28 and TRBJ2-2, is DVKVTQSSRYLVKRTGEKVFLECVQDMDHENMFWYRQDPGLGLRLIYFSYDVKMKEKGDIPEGYSVSREKKERFSLILESASTNQTSMYLCASSLSLGAATGELFFGEGSRLTVL.

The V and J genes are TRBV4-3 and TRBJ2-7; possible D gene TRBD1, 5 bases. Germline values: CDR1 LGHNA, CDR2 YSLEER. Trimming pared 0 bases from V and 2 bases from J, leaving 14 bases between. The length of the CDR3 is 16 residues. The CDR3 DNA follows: TGCGCCAGCAGCCAAGATGTGGCCTCCAGGGCCTACGAGCAGTACTTC. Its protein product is CASSQDVASRAYEQYF.

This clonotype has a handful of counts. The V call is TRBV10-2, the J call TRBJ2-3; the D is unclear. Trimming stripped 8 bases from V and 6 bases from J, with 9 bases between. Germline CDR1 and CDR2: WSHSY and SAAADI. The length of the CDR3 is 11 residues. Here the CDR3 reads CASGGNDTQYF. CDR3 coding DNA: TGCGCCAGCGGTGGTAATGATACGCAGTATTTT.

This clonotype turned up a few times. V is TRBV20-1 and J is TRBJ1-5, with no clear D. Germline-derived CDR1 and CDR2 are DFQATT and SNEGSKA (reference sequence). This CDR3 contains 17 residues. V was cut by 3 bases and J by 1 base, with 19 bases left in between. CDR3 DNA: TGCAGTGCTAGGATCTTCGGTCGCATCTCGAGCAATCAGCCCCAGCATTTT. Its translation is CSARIFGRISSNQPQHF.

The CDR3, as DNA: TGCAGTGCTAGACCCCCTAGGGAGCTGAACACTGAAGCTTTCTTT. The encoded protein is CSARPPRELNTEAFF. The chain links TRBV20-1 to TRBJ1-1; no definite D call. Germline CDR1 reads DFQATT; CDR2 reads SNEGSKA (reference sequence). Trimming left V 2 bases short and J 0 bases short, with 13 bases between. The CDR3 contains 15 residues.

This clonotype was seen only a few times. The CDR3 coding sequence is TGTGCCAGCAGTTACTCTGGGGGCTCGGGCACCGGGGAGCTGTTTTTT. It specifies CASSYSGGSGTGELFF. The chain recombines TRBV6-5 with TRBJ2-2, with D tentatively TRBD1 (6 bases). The germline CDR1 and CDR2 sequences are MNHEY and SVGAGI. V was cut by 0 bases and J by 4 bases, with 12 bases left in between. The CDR3 has 16 amino acids.

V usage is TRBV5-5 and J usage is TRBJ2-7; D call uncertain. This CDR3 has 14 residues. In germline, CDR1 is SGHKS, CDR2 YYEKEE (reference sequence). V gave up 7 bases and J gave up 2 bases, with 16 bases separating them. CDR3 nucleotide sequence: TGTGCCAGCCGAAATGCCAGGTCCGCCTACGAGCAGTACTTC. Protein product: CASRNARSAYEQYF.

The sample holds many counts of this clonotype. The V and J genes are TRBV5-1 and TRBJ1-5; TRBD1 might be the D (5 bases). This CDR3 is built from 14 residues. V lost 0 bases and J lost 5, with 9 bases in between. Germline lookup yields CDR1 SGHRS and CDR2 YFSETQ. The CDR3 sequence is CASSLAGFHQPQHF. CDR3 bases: TGCGCCAGCAGCTTGGCAGGGTTCCATCAGCCCCAGCATTTT.

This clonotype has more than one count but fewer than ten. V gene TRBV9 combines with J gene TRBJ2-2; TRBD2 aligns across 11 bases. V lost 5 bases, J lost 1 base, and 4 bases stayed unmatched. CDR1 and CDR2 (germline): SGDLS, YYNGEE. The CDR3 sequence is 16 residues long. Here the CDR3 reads CASRSGLAENTGELFF. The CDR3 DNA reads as TGTGCCAGCAGATCGGGACTAGCGGAGAACACCGGGGAGCTGTTTTTT.

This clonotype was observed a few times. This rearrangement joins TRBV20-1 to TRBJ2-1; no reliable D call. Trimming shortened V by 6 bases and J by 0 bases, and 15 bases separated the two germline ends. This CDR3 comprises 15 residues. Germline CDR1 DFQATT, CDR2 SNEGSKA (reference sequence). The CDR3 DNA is TGCAGTGCCGGCCCCGCGCGTAGCTCCTACAATGAGCAGTTCTTC. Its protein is CSAGPARSSYNEQFF.

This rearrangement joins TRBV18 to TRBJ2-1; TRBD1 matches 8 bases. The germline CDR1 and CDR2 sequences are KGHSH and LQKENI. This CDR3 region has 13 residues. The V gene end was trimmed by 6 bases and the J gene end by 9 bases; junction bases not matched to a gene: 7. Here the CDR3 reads CASSSDRVGEQFF. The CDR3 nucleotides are TGTGCCAGCTCCTCGGACAGGGTGGGTGAGCAGTTCTTC.

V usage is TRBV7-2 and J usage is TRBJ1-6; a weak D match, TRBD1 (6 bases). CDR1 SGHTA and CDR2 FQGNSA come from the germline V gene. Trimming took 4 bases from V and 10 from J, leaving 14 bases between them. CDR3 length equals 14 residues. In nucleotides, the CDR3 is TGTGCCAGCAGCTCGAATACAGGGTACTCACCCCTCCACTTT. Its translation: CASSSNTGYSPLHF.

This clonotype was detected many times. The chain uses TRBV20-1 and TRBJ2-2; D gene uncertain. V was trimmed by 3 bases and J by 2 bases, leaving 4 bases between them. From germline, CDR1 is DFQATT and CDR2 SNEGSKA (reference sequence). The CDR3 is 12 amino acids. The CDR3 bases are TGCAGTGCTAGTCAAAACACCGGGGAGCTGTTTTTT. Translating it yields CSASQNTGELFF.

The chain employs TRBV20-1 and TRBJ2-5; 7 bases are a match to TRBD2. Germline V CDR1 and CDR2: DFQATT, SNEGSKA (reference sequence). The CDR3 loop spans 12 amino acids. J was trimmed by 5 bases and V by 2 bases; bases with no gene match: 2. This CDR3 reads CSARWGGETQYF. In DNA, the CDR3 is TGCAGTGCTAGATGGGGAGGGGAGACCCAGTACTTC.

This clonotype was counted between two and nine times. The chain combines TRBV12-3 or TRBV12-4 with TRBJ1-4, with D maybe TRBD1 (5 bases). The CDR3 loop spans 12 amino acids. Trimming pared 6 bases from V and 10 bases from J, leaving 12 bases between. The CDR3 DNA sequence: TGTGCCAGCAGATCGGACAACCTAAAACTGTTTTTT. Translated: CASRSDNLKLFF.

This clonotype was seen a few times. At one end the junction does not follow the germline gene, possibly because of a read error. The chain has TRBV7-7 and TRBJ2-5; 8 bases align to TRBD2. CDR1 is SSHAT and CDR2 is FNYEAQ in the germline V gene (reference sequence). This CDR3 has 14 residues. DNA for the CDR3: TGTGCTAGCAGTAGCGGGGTCCACCAAGAGACCCAGTACTTC. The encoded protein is CASSSGVHQETQYF.

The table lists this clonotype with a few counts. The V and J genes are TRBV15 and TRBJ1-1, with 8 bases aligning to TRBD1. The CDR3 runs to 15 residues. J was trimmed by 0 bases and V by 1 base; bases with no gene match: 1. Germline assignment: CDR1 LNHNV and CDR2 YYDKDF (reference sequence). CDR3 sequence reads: CATSRGQGMNTEAFF. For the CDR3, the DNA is TGTGCCACCAGCAGAGGACAGGGGATGAACACTGAAGCTTTCTTT.

In nucleotides, the CDR3 is TGTGCCAGCTATTACGGGACCGCATATGGCTACACCTTC. Protein product: CASYYGTAYGYTF. The chain is built from TRBV2 and TRBJ1-2, with D possibly TRBD1 on 5 matching bases. The CDR3 contains 13 residues. Trimming removed 8 bases from V and 5 bases from J, with 15 bases in between. Germline CDR1 is SNHLY and CDR2 is FYNNEI. Supplemented by reference TRBV2 and TRBJ1-2, the full variable domain reads EPEVTQTPSHQVTQMGQEVILRCVPISNHLYFYWYRQILGQKVEFLVSFYNNEISEKSEIFDDQFSVERPDGSNFTLKIRSTKLEDSAMYFCASYYGTAYGYTFGSGTRLTVV.

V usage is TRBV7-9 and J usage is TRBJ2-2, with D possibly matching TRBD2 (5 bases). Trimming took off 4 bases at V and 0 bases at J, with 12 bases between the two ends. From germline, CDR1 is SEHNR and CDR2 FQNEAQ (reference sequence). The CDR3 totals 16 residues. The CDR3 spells CASSSYGIPNTGELFF. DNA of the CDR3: TGTGCCAGCAGCTCGTACGGGATTCCGAACACCGGGGAGCTGTTTTTT.

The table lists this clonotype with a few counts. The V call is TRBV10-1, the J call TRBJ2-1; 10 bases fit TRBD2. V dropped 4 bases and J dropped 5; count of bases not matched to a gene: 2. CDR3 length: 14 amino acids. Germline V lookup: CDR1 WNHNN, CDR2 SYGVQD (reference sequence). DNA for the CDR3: TGCGCCAGCAGTGTCCTAGCGGGAGACAATGAGCAGTTCTTC. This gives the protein CASSVLAGDNEQFF.

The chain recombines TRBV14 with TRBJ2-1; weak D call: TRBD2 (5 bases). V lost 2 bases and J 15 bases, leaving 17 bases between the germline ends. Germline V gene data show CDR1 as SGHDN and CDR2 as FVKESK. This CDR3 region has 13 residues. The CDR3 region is CASSQSSGLRSFF. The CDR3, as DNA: TGTGCCAGCAGCCAATCATCTGGACTGCGGTCGTTCTTC.

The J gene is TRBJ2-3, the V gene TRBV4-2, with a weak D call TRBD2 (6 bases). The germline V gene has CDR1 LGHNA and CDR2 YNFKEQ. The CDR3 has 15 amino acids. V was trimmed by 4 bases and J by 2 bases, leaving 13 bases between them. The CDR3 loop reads CASSRGLPNTDTQYF. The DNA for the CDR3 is TGTGCCAGCAGCCGCGGACTACCAAACACAGATACGCAGTATTTT.

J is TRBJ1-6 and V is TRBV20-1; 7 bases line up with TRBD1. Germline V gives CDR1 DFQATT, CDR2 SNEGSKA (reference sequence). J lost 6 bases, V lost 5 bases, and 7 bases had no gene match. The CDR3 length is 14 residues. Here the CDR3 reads CSALRDSVNSPLHF. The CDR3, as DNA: TGCAGTGCTCTCCGGGACAGCGTTAATTCACCCCTCCACTTT.

The CDR3 loop reads CASSPRGGTSTDTQYF. The CDR3 DNA reads TGTGCCAGCAGCCCCCGGGGTGGAACTAGCACAGATACGCAGTATTTT. This chain connects TRBV7-8 to TRBJ2-3; tentative D call: TRBD2 (5 bases). Germline V gene data show CDR1 as SGHVS and CDR2 as FQNEAQ. The CDR3 length is 16 residues. Trimming stripped 5 bases from V and 0 bases from J, with 15 bases between. Complete variable domain (other parts from reference TRBV7-8 and TRBJ2-3): GAGVSQSPRYKVAKRGQDVALRCDPISGHVSLFWYQQALGQGPEFLTYFQNEAQLDKSGLPSDRFFAERPEGSVSTLKIQRTQQEDSAVYLCASSPRGGTSTDTQYFGPGTRLTVL.